This T cell receptor beta chain was recovered during a study of cytomegalovirus exposure and HLA in healthy donors. The PCR was carried out with 60 Vbeta primers and 13 Jbeta primers. Method: immunoSEQ multiplex PCR; TCRdb's copy keeps in-frame clones and lacks some. This sample has about 35,000 clones, with about 72% found just once. V trimming: 4 bases; J trimming: 3 bases; junction bases outside the gene matches: 11. Per germline, CDR1 SEHNR and CDR2 FQNEAQ (reference sequence). This CDR3 has 16 residues. With regard to this clone: Its antigen is not identified.

Study-level findings and limits: A previous analysis found most TCR beta V segments productive roughly 87% or roughly 30% of the time. Rarity held for most TCR sequences, but there were some public TCRs that occurred in many donors.

This chain joins TRBV7-9 and TRBJ1-1, with 7 bases aligning to TRBD1. The specimen was PBMCs. The sequence was obtained from a woman aged 25 to 39 in good health and CMV-seropositive. CDR3 sequence reads: CASSSPGGQDDTEAFF. The CDR3 region has the DNA TGTGCCAGCAGCTCACCTGGCGGACAGGACGACACTGAAGCTTTCTTT.